The 15 T cell receptor beta chains presented below share a single source sample, sequenced in a study of cytomegalovirus exposure and HLA in healthy donors. The PCR contained 60 Vbeta and 13 Jbeta primers. Sequencing was performed with immunoSEQ multiplex PCR; in TCRdb, only in-frame clones are kept and a portion is missing. The sample has about 180,000 clones, about 69% seen once. The sequenced sample consisted of PBMCs. The receptors originated from a male donor in good health and CMV-seronegative.

The V call is TRBV19, the J call TRBJ2-4, with 7 positions matching TRBD1. Germline values: CDR1 LNHDA, CDR2 SQIVND (reference sequence). Unmatched junction bases numbered 14, after V lost 4 bases and J lost 8 bases. The CDR3 runs to 16 residues. CDR3 coding DNA: TGTGCCAGTAGTACCCTAACAGCCGGACAGGCACACATTCAGTACTTC. Translated, it gives CASSTLTAGQAHIQYF.

This clone was picked up one time. The chain employs TRBV9 and TRBJ1-4, with 7 bases identical to TRBD1. Germline CDR1 and CDR2: SGDLS and YYNGEE. The CDR3 is 17 residues long. With 0 bases clipped from V and 4 bases from J, the junction kept 9 bases outside the gene matches. CDR3 region: CASSVDLDRPNNEKLFF. The CDR3 DNA reads as TGTGCCAGCAGCGTAGACCTGGACAGGCCTAATAATGAAAAACTGTTTTTT.

Only one count was recorded for this clone. V gene TRBV19 combines with J gene TRBJ1-2, with 10 bases aligning to TRBD1. This CDR3 has 17 amino acids. Trimming cost V 5 bases and J 8 bases; bases outside gene matches: 17. Germline lookup yields CDR1 LNHDA and CDR2 SQIVND (reference sequence). The CDR3 spells CASSPPGQGTTLRGYTF. In DNA, the CDR3 is TGTGCCAGTAGTCCACCGGGACAGGGGACGACCCTGCGGGGCTACACCTTC. Based on the CDR3 plus reference TRBV19 and TRBJ1-2, the full variable domain is DGGITQSPKYLFRKEGQNVTLSCEQNLNHDAMYWYRQDPGQGLRLIYYSQIVNDFQKGDIAEGYSVSREKKESFPLTVTSAQKNPTAFYLCASSPPGQGTTLRGYTFGSGTRLTVV.

This chain joins TRBV2 and TRBJ2-5, with a possible D match to TRBD2 (5 bases). Germline values: CDR1 SNHLY, CDR2 FYNNEI. The germline V and J ends were trimmed by 7 bases and 5 bases, with 17 bases remaining between them. The CDR3 contains 14 residues. The chain's CDR3 is CASKSGRERETQYF. The CDR3 DNA reads as TGTGCCAGCAAAAGCGGAAGAGAGCGGGAGACCCAGTACTTC.

The sample holds many counts of this clone. The J gene is TRBJ1-4, the V gene TRBV6-1; D is perhaps TRBD1 (5 bases). CDR1 is MNHNS, CDR2 SASEGT, per germline. V was trimmed by 2 bases and J by 2 bases, leaving 9 bases between them. The CDR3 covers 15 residues. The CDR3 spells CASSELGGTNEKLFF. CDR3 DNA sequence: TGTGCCAGCAGTGAATTGGGGGGGACTAATGAAAAACTGTTTTTT.

This sequence joins TRBV30 and TRBJ2-5; TRBD2 agrees at 10 bases. Germline assignment: CDR1 GTSNPN and CDR2 SVGIG (reference sequence). This CDR3 region has 15 residues. V lost 3 bases and J lost 5; bases outside the gene matches: 9. CDR3 in DNA: TGTGCCTGGAGAAACCTGGGAGCGGGAGGGGAGACCCAGTACTTC. Translated, it gives CAWRNLGAGGETQYF. The complete variable domain, with remaining parts taken from reference TRBV30 and TRBJ2-5, reads SQTIHQWPATLVQPVGSPLSLECTVEGTSNPNLYWYRQAAGRGLQLLFYSVGIGQISSEVPQNLSASRPQDRQFILSSKKLLLSDSGFYLCAWRNLGAGGETQYFGPGTRLLVL.

CDR3 region: CAISEASRTDTQYF. CDR3 coding DNA: TGTGCCATCAGTGAGGCGAGTCGCACAGATACGCAGTATTTT. The chain recombines TRBV10-3 with TRBJ2-3; D not certain. Per the germline V gene, CDR1 is ENHRY and CDR2 is SYGVKD. V lost 2 bases and J 1 base, leaving 7 bases between the germline ends. The CDR3 sequence is 14 residues long.

The chain has TRBV28 and TRBJ2-1; 9 bases line up with TRBD2. There are 14 residues in the CDR3. In germline, CDR1 is MDHEN, CDR2 SYDVKM. Unmatched junction bases numbered 5, after V lost 4 bases and J lost 7 bases. The CDR3 region has the DNA TGTGCCAGCAGTTATAGCGGGAGTGGGAATGAGCAGTTCTTC. Translation gives CASSYSGSGNEQFF.

Of note for this clone: The sample holds other DNA sequences that translate to the same CDR3. The rearrangement uses TRBV28 and TRBJ2-3, with D uncertain. V dropped 7 bases and J dropped 0 bases, with 5 bases sitting between them. CDR3 size: 12 residues. Germline CDR1 and CDR2: MDHEN and SYDVKM. This CDR3 is CASTTSTDTQYF. Written as DNA, the CDR3 is TGTGCCAGCACAACTAGCACAGATACGCAGTATTTT.

The rearrangement joins TRBV25-1 to TRBJ2-3; 12 bases fit TRBD2. J lost 8 bases, V lost 3 bases, and 9 bases had no gene match. The CDR3 runs 16 residues. The V gene's germline CDR1 is MGHDK and CDR2 SYGVNS. The CDR3 spells CASSDGLAGTRVTQYF. The CDR3 DNA is TGTGCCAGCAGTGACGGACTAGCGGGAACGAGGGTTACGCAGTATTTT.

The chain uses TRBV27 and TRBJ1-5, with TRBD1 as a possible D gene (5 bases). This CDR3 region has 14 residues. V lost 3 bases to trimming and J lost 0 bases, with 6 bases between them. The germline V gene has CDR1 MNHEY and CDR2 SMNVEV (reference sequence). The CDR3 reads CASSFQGSNQPQHF. In nucleotides, the CDR3 is TGTGCCAGCAGTTTTCAGGGTAGCAATCAGCCCCAGCATTTT.

This clone was recorded a few times. The gene calls are TRBV7-9 and TRBJ2-1; 9 bases agree with TRBD2. The germline gives CDR1 SEHNR, CDR2 FQNEAQ (reference sequence). V lost 5 bases, J lost 3 bases, and 8 bases stayed unmatched. CDR3 length: 16 residues. CDR3 residues: CASSRKGLANYNEQFF. As DNA, the CDR3 is TGTGCCAGCAGCAGGAAGGGACTAGCTAACTACAATGAGCAGTTCTTC.

The chain combines TRBV4-2 with TRBJ1-1; D possibly corresponds to TRBD1 (6 bases). V was clipped by 3 bases and J by 2 bases, with 13 bases between them. CDR1 is LGHNA and CDR2 is YNFKEQ in the germline V gene. There are 15 residues in the CDR3. CDR3 DNA sequence: TGTGCCAGCAGCCAGGTTACAGGGAAAAACACTGAAGCTTTCTTT. The encoded protein is CASSQVTGKNTEAFF.

The chain carries TRBV19 and TRBJ2-7, with 7 bases that match TRBD1. Germline loops: CDR1 LNHDA, CDR2 SQIVND (reference sequence). This CDR3 has 13 amino acids. Unmatched junction bases numbered 4, after V lost 4 bases and J lost 4 bases. In DNA form, the CDR3 reads TGTGCCAGTAGTACCGACAGGGAATACGAGCAGTACTTC. This encodes CASSTDREYEQYF.

This chain links TRBV29-1 with TRBJ2-1, with TRBD2 matching 13 bases. CDR3 length: 16 amino acids. CDR1 and CDR2 (germline): SQVTM, ANQGSEA. V was pared by 4 bases and J by 7 bases, with 10 bases of the junction left unmatched. The CDR3 DNA sequence: TGCAGCGTTGTCTTACTAGCGGGAGGGCCGGGAAATGAGCAGTTCTTC. Amino acid sequence: CSVVLLAGGPGNEQFF.